The rows below give T cell receptor beta chains drawn from one sample of a study of blood T cell repertoires in COVID-19. The repertoire was sequenced with immunoSEQ multiplex PCR; TCRdb's copy has only in-frame clones and lacks some. The repertoire holds about 210,000 clones, with 75% to 85% as singletons. Source material: peripheral blood. The origin of the receptors is a woman in her 70s with COVID-19, enrolled during active disease. Both conserved end residues are part of each CDR3. A D gene is named only where the DNA matches it firmly. Part of the rows lack a size; the others show once, few, many or a class for expanded clones.

j_call d_call clone_size cdr3_length v_call cdr3_nt cdr3_aa
TRBJ2-7 TRBD1 few 15 TRBV6-1 TGTGCCAGCAGTGAAGCACAGGGGAGTTTCTACGAGCAGTACTTC CASSEAQGSFYEQYF
TRBJ2-1 TRBD2 . 16 TRBV9 TGTGCCAGCAGCGTAGCCGGGACTAGCGGATACAATGAGCAGTTCTTC CASSVAGTSGYNEQFF
TRBJ1-5 . . 15 TRBV19 TGTGCCAGTACCCTGAACGGGACACCAAATCAGCCCCAGCATTTT CASTLNGTPNQPQHF
TRBJ2-7 . . 16 TRBV28 TGTGCCAGCAGTCGCTCCGGGACACTTAATCCCTACGAGCAGTACTTC CASSRSGTLNPYEQYF
TRBJ1-5 . . 14 TRBV19 TGTGCCAGTAGTCTGGAGGACTCCAAACAGCCCCAGCATTTT CASSLEDSKQPQHF
TRBJ1-1 TRBD1 . 16 TRBV14 TGTGCCAGCAGCCAATGGTCCGGGACAGCCAACACTGAAGCTTTCTTT CASSQWSGTANTEAFF
TRBJ2-7 . . 16 TRBV7-2 TGTGCCAGCAGCTTAGCACGCGGGACAGACATCTACGAGCAGTACTTC CASSLARGTDIYEQYF
TRBJ2-7 . once 14 TRBV5-1 TGCGCCAGCAGCTTGGAGCAACAGGGCTACGAGCAGTACTTC CASSLEQQGYEQYF
TRBJ2-1 TRBD2 . 15 TRBV19 TGTGCCAGTAGCATAGCGGGAGGGCTTAGGTATGAGCAGTTCTTC CASSIAGGLRYEQFF
TRBJ2-1 TRBD2 . 13 TRBV6-6 TGTGCCAGCAGTGGCGGGAGGGGGAATGAGCAGTTCTTC CASSGGRGNEQFF
TRBJ1-5 . . 15 TRBV9 TGTGCCGGACGGAGGAGGGGAAGATGCAATCAGCCCCAGCATTTT CAGRRRGRCNQPQHF
TRBJ1-1 . . 12 TRBV29-1 TGCAGCACCTCCAGGGGTTTCGATGAAGCTTTCTTT CSTSRGFDEAFF
TRBJ2-3 . . 12 TRBV29-1 TGCAGCGTTGAAAACGGGGAGGATACGCAGTATTTT CSVENGEDTQYF
TRBJ1-6 . . 15 TRBV5-5 TGTGCCAGCAGCTTGTTGACCCGGGGGGATTCACCCCTCCACTTT CASSLLTRGDSPLHF
TRBJ1-1 . . 15 TRBV5-1 TGCGCCAGCAGCCCCTCTGGGGGGGTTAACACTGAAGCTTTCTTT CASSPSGGVNTEAFF
TRBJ1-2 . once 13 TRBV30 TGTGCCTGGAGTGGGGAGGGGAAGGTTGGCTACACCTTC CAWSGEGKVGYTF
TRBJ1-2 TRBD1 . 15 TRBV5-1 TGCGCCAGCAGCTTCGGGGACAGGGATCTCTATGGCTACACCTTC CASSFGDRDLYGYTF
TRBJ1-6 . . 13 TRBV6-5 TGTGCCAGCAGTACAGAACTTAATTCACCCCTCCACTTT CASSTELNSPLHF
TRBJ1-5 TRBD1 . 14 TRBV2 TGTGCCAGCAGTGAACAACAGGGGAATCAGCCCCAGCATTTT CASSEQQGNQPQHF
TRBJ2-7 . . 13 TRBV9 TGTGCCAGCAGCGTCGGCCTAGCGTACGAGCAGTACTTC CASSVGLAYEQYF
TRBJ2-3 TRBD1 . 16 TRBV6-5 TGTGCCAGCAGTTTAAGGCAGGGGGCATCAGCAGATACGCAGTATTTT CASSLRQGASADTQYF
TRBJ2-7 TRBD1 . 13 TRBV5-6 TGTGCCAGCTATCGACAGGGGCAGCTGGGGCAGTACTTC CASYRQGQLGQYF
TRBJ2-7 TRBD1 . 14 TRBV10-3 TGTGCCATCAGTGCCGGACAGGGAATCCACGAGCAGTACTTC CAISAGQGIHEQYF
TRBJ1-5 . . 14 TRBV28 TGTGCCAGCAGTGACGACATCGCGAATCAGCCCCAGCATTTT CASSDDIANQPQHF
TRBJ1-2 . . 13 TRBV19 TGTGCCACCTCCAGGGGCTACCCGTATGGCTACACCTTC CATSRGYPYGYTF
TRBJ2-5 TRBD2 . 16 TRBV3-1/TRBV3-2 TGTGCCAGCAGCCTTAATCTAGCGGTAGTCCAAGAGACCCAGTACTTC CASSLNLAVVQETQYF